The clone carrying this T cell receptor (beta chain) was seen only a few times. Additional DNA sequences in this sample encode the identical CDR3. This entry comes from a study of shared clonotypes between healthy human individuals. Method: immunoSEQ multiplex PCR; TCRdb's copy keeps in-frame clones and lacks some. The sample lists 2 million to 2.5 million clones, roughly 90% occurring once. Sequenced material: naive CD4+ T cells from PBMCs. This sample's subset: CD45RA+ positively selected. This clonotype was sampled from a man aged 18 to 29 in good health. Some clones in this sample may be carry-over from other donors' samples.

CDR3 bases: TGTGCCAGCAGTTTAAGTGGGGGCGAGCAGTACTTC. Translated, it gives CASSLSGGEQYF. The rearrangement joins TRBV28 to TRBJ2-7; D may be TRBD1 or TRBD2 (5 bases each). V gave up 2 bases and J gave up 6 bases, with 8 bases separating them. The germline V gene encodes CDR1 MDHEN and CDR2 SYDVKM. The CDR3 totals 12 residues.